The rows below give T cell receptor beta chains drawn from one sample of a study of tumor-infiltrating lymphocytes in primary liver carcinoma. TCRdb reprocessed the multiplex PCR reads with MiXCR, giving one entry per CDR3 protein. Here the sample spans about 200,000 distinct CDR3 sequences, less than 70% being singletons. The sequencing input was peripheral blood. These receptors were taken from a woman aged 55-69 years with primary liver carcinoma and hepatitis B virus infection. The CDR3 runs from the conserved cysteine through the conserved F or W. The D gene is left open where the match is weak. Some rows mark clone size as missing; the rest say once, few, many or name a class of expanded clone.

D gene | J gene | CDR3 length | clone size | V gene | CDR3 protein | CDR3 DNA
- | TRBJ2-5 | 15 | - | TRBV11-1 | CASSLALTCEETQYF | TGTGCCAGCAGCTTAGCGCTAACGTGTGAAGAGACCCAGTACTTC
TRBD1 | TRBJ2-6 | 17 | many | TRBV6-5 | CAIQGRDRGTGANVLTF | TGTGCCATCCAAGGACGGGACAGGGGAACTGGGGCCAACGTCCTGACTTTC
- | TRBJ1-6 | 15 | - | TRBV2 | CASSEDQGFGSPLHF | TGTGCCAGCAGTGAAGACCAGGGTTTTGGTTCACCCCTCCACTTT
- | TRBJ2-7 | 14 | once | TRBV14 | CASSQTAGPREQYF | TGTGCCAGCAGCCAAACTGCGGGTCCCCGCGAGCAGTACTTC
- | TRBJ2-7 | 12 | - | TRBV29-1 | CSVGVGAYEQYF | TGTAGCGTTGGAGTGGGCGCCTACGAGCAGTACTTC
TRBD2 | TRBJ2-7 | 14 | - | TRBV29-1 | CSVVLGTSGYDQYF | TGCAGCGTTGTCCTAGGGACTAGCGGGTACGATCAGTACTTC
- | TRBJ1-2 | 16 | many | TRBV6-1 | CASSAKPDGSTVGYTF | TGTGCCAGCAGTGCCAAGCCCGACGGATCTACCGTTGGCTACACCTTC
- | TRBJ2-1 | 14 | - | TRBV30 | CAWSVGLPGNVQFF | TGTGCCTGGAGTGTAGGACTCCCTGGTAATGTGCAGTTCTTC
- | TRBJ2-6 | 12 | few | TRBV30 | CAWRGNVNVLTF | TGTGCCTGGAGGGGGAACGTCAACGTCCTGACTTTC
- | TRBJ1-5 | 14 | - | TRBV10-3 | CAIRTAGGNQPQHF | TGTGCCATCAGGACAGCAGGGGGCAATCAGCCCCAGCATTTT
- | TRBJ2-5 | 16 | - | TRBV5-4 | CAISRSGLSAQETQYF | TGTGCCATCAGTCGTAGTGGACTGTCCGCTCAAGAGACCCAGTACTTC